The 11 T cell receptor beta chains below come from one sample, sequenced in a study of blood T cells in healthy people across ages. Alongside a J-beta primer mix, a sample-barcoded 5' primer served in a second PCR lasting roughly 6 to 12 cycles. TCRdb independently ran MiXCR on the 5' RACE reads; one entry per CDR3 protein. The repertoire includes over 450,000 distinct CDR3 sequences, around 24% of them detected once, and 7.5% to 9% sits in the top ten. These records were also assigned to another study, of T cells of mothers and their children.

Sequenced material: blood. These TCRs come from a boy younger than 18 in good health.

The CDR3 bases are TGTGCCAGCAGTTACCCAGGGGTAGATACGCAGTATTTT. The encoded protein is CASSYPGVDTQYF. V is TRBV6-5 and J is TRBJ2-3; D is perhaps TRBD1 (6 bases). The germline CDR1 and CDR2 sequences are MNHEY and SVGAGI. CDR3 length: 13 amino acids. Trimming shortened V by 2 bases and J by 5 bases, and 8 bases separated the two germline ends.

The chain uses TRBV20-1 and TRBJ2-7; TRBD2 matches at 7 bases. CDR3 size: 12 residues. Per germline, CDR1 DFQATT and CDR2 SNEGSKA (reference sequence). The CDR3 DNA follows: TGCAGCCCTAAGCCAGCGGGACGCGAGCAGTACTTC. This encodes CSPKPAGREQYF.

V is TRBV5-1 and J is TRBJ2-2; a weak D match, TRBD1 (5 bases). The CDR3 length is 16 residues. With 4 bases removed from V and 0 bases from J, the gap between germline ends came to 13 bases. Germline-derived CDR1 and CDR2 are SGHRS and YFSETQ. CDR3: CASSPEGAPNTGELFF. CDR3 DNA sequence: TGCGCCAGCAGCCCCGAAGGGGCTCCGAACACCGGGGAGCTGTTTTTT.

The table lists this clonotype with a few counts. This chain uses TRBV6-2 or TRBV6-3 with TRBJ1-2, with 8 bases fitting TRBD1. Germline V CDR1 and CDR2: MNHEY, SVGEGT. The CDR3 runs to 15 residues. The V gene end was trimmed by 6 bases and the J gene end by 4 bases; junction bases not matched to a gene: 10. The CDR3 region is CASSQGETGVYGYTF. As DNA, the CDR3 is TGTGCCAGCAGCCAGGGCGAGACAGGGGTCTATGGCTACACCTTC.

This clonotype occurred a few times. The genes are TRBV14 and TRBJ2-7; 8 bases agree with TRBD1. This CDR3 is built from 15 residues. CDR1 is SGHDN and CDR2 is FVKESK in the germline V gene. The V gene end was trimmed by 5 bases and the J gene end by 4 bases; junction bases not matched to a gene: 10. The CDR3 loop is CASSISGGCRYEQYF. As DNA, the CDR3 is TGTGCCAGCAGCATTTCAGGGGGCTGTAGGTACGAGCAGTACTTC.

The chain combines TRBV7-2 with TRBJ2-1, with D tentatively TRBD1 (5 bases). V lost 5 bases, J lost 1 base, and 15 bases lay in between. This CDR3 region has 16 residues. Germline V lookup: CDR1 SGHTA, CDR2 FQGNSA. CDR3 sequence reads: CASSQGMGISYNEQFF. The CDR3 DNA is TGTGCCAGCAGCCAGGGTATGGGAATTTCCTACAATGAGCAGTTCTTC.

Only a few counts were recorded for this clonotype. The chain uses TRBV2 and TRBJ1-4, with D perhaps matching TRBD1 (6 bases). V was pared by 2 bases and J by 7 bases, with 14 bases between. This CDR3 spans 15 amino acids. Looked up from germline, CDR1 is SNHLY and CDR2 is FYNNEI. The CDR3 sequence is CASSETGKRREKLFF. CDR3 coding DNA: TGTGCCAGCAGTGAAACAGGGAAGAGGCGTGAAAAACTGTTTTTT.

This clonotype was counted only a few times. The chain uses TRBV9 and TRBJ2-4; 7 nucleotides match TRBD2. V shed 3 bases, J shed 5 bases, and the junction held 11 bases outside the gene matches. The CDR3 spans 16 residues. Germline V gene sequence: CDR1 SGDLS, CDR2 YYNGEE. The CDR3 DNA is TGTGCCAGCAGCGCAGGGACCGCTCGGGGGGAAAACATTCAGTACTTC. Translation gives CASSAGTARGENIQYF.

The count of this clonotype is one. The rearrangement links TRBV9 to TRBJ2-1; the match to TRBD2 covers 11 bases. CDR3 length: 15 residues. The V gene's germline CDR1 is SGDLS and CDR2 YYNGEE. V was clipped by 3 bases and J by 5 bases; unmatched bases: 4. CDR3 sequence: CASSALAGADNEQFF. DNA of the CDR3: TGTGCCAGCAGCGCACTAGCGGGGGCTGACAATGAGCAGTTCTTC.

This clonotype was found a few times. The rearrangement uses TRBV14 and TRBJ1-1; 7 bases are a match to TRBD1. The V and J ends lost 0 bases and 0 bases, in that order; junction bases with no gene match: 7. There are 17 residues in the CDR3. CDR1 and CDR2 from the germline V gene are SGHDN and FVKESK. CDR3 DNA sequence: TGTGCCAGCAGCCAAGATTTGGGACAGCTTATGAACACTGAAGCTTTCTTT. Translation gives CASSQDLGQLMNTEAFF.

The chain joins TRBV27 to TRBJ2-6; D call uncertain. The CDR3 spans 14 residues. Germline V gene sequence: CDR1 MNHEY, CDR2 SMNVEV (reference sequence). Trimming removed 7 bases at V and 0 bases at J, with 7 bases between. The CDR3 loop is CASKQSSGANVLTF. In DNA, the CDR3 is TGTGCCAGCAAGCAAAGCTCTGGGGCCAACGTCCTGACTTTC.